The 15 T cell receptor beta chains reported below all come from one sample, sequenced in a study of immune evolution from preneoplasia to lung adenocarcinoma. TCRdb's copy holds only in-frame clones and misses some; the assay was immunoSEQ multiplex PCR. The table includes about 10,000 clones, around four fifths detected once. Sequenced material: FFPE minimally invasive lung adenocarcinoma tissue. These receptors all stem from a person aged 70 to 85 with lung adenocarcinoma. Some clones in this sample may be carry-over from other donors' samples.

This clone was recorded a few times. The chain recombines TRBV9 with TRBJ1-2; TRBD1 agrees at 8 bases. Per germline, CDR1 SGDLS and CDR2 YYNGEE. V lost 4 bases and J lost 7; bases outside the gene matches: 9. The CDR3 totals 14 residues. CDR3 DNA sequence: TGTGCCAGCAGCTCCCCAGGGGGCGTAGGTGGCTACACCTTC. Amino acids: CASSSPGGVGGYTF.

V gene TRBV28 combines with J gene TRBJ2-7; D is unclear. Germline V CDR1 and CDR2: MDHEN, SYDVKM. This CDR3 has 11 residues. Trimming took off 4 bases at V and 3 bases at J, with 4 bases between the two ends. The CDR3 spells CASSSLYEQYF. CDR3 nucleotides: TGTGCCAGCAGTTCTCTCTACGAGCAGTACTTC.

The chain has TRBV6-1 and TRBJ1-2, with D perhaps matching TRBD1 (5 bases). The V end lost 3 bases, the J end lost 5 bases, and 10 bases lay between the germline ends. Germline V CDR1 and CDR2: MNHNS, SASEGT. This CDR3 is 13 amino acids long. The CDR3: CASSEGEEYGYTF. The CDR3 nucleotides are TGTGCCAGCAGTGAGGGGGAGGAGTATGGCTACACCTTC.

This rearrangement joins TRBV9 to TRBJ1-5; 7 bases line up with TRBD1. CDR1 and CDR2 from the germline V gene are SGDLS and YYNGEE. This CDR3 has 14 amino acids. The ends lost 4 bases at V and 5 bases at J; junction bases unmatched: 6. As DNA, the CDR3 is TGTGCCAGCAGCCCGGGACAGAATTATCAGCCCCAGCATTTT. This translates into CASSPGQNYQPQHF.

The chain couples TRBV29-1 to TRBJ1-2, with a tentative D call TRBD1 (5 bases). Germline V gene data show CDR1 as SQVTM and CDR2 as ANQGSEA. The CDR3 is 11 residues long. V shed 6 bases and J shed 2 bases, with 7 bases lying between them. CDR3 in DNA: TGCAGCGTGACAGAGAACTATGGCTACACCTTC. Translating it yields CSVTENYGYTF.

CDR3 in amino acids: CASSLVGTGGYEQYF. CDR3 nucleotides: TGCGCCAGCAGCTTGGTTGGGACAGGGGGCTACGAGCAGTACTTC. The V and J genes are TRBV5-1 and TRBJ2-7, with 11 bases identical to TRBD1. V dropped 0 bases and J dropped 3; count of bases not matched to a gene: 2. CDR1 SGHRS and CDR2 YFSETQ come from the germline V gene. CDR3 length: 15 residues.

This clone was detected a few times. The chain combines TRBV29-1 with TRBJ1-1; maybe TRBD1 (5 bases). The CDR3 runs 12 residues. V was pared by 4 bases and J by 6 bases, with 12 bases between. Germline V CDR1 and CDR2: SQVTM, ANQGSEA. CDR3 coding DNA: TGCAGCGTTGGACTCCCGGGGGCTGAAGCTTTCTTT. This codes for CSVGLPGAEAFF.

The genes are TRBV7-3 and TRBJ2-2; D may be TRBD1 (6 bases). This CDR3 comprises 15 residues. Trimming removed 1 base from V and 7 bases from J, with 13 bases in between. CDR1 and CDR2 from the germline V gene are SGHTA and FQGTGA. CDR3 nucleotides: TGTGCCAGCAGCTTAAATCAGGGGTCGGGCGGGGAGCTGTTTTTT. The encoded protein is CASSLNQGSGGELFF. The full variable domain, its missing parts supplied by reference TRBV7-3 and TRBJ2-2, is GAGVSQTPSNKVTEKGKYVELRCDPISGHTALYWYRQSLGQGPEFLIYFQGTGAADDSGLPNDRFFAVRPEGSVSTLKIQRTERGDSAVYLCASSLNQGSGGELFFGEGSRLTVL.

This clone occurred once. The gene calls are TRBV7-3 and TRBJ2-3; no firm D call. The V end lost 5 bases, the J end lost 6 bases, and 12 bases lay between the germline ends. The CDR3 sequence is 13 residues long. Germline CDR1 is SGHTA and CDR2 is FQGTGA. The CDR3 DNA is TGTGCCAGCAGCCCGGTGGGCGCGGATACGCAGTATTTT. Translated: CASSPVGADTQYF.

This clone was seen only a few times. This rearrangement joins TRBV19 to TRBJ2-5; D is unclear. Trimming left V 10 bases short and J 1 base short, with 10 bases between. CDR1 is LNHDA and CDR2 is SQIVND in the germline V gene (reference sequence). The CDR3 is 12 residues long. Here the CDR3 DNA reads TGTGCCACTTCAAACACCCAAGAGACCCAGTACTTC. It specifies CATSNTQETQYF.

This chain connects TRBV5-6 to TRBJ2-2; D is unresolved. The CDR3 has 11 amino acids. Trimming left V 3 bases short and J 8 bases short, with 5 bases between. CDR1 and CDR2 (germline): SGHDT, YYEEEE. The CDR3 loop reads CASSYRGELFF. CDR3 in DNA: TGTGCCAGCAGCTACCGGGGGGAGCTGTTTTTT.

V usage is TRBV25-1 and J usage is TRBJ2-3; TRBD1 might be the D (6 bases). Germline V lookup: CDR1 MGHDK, CDR2 SYGVNS. With 1 base removed from V and 2 bases from J, the gap between germline ends came to 13 bases. This CDR3 is built from 16 residues. The CDR3 sequence: CASSEWAGDPTDTQYF. CDR3 sequence (DNA): TGTGCCAGCAGTGAATGGGCAGGGGATCCCACAGATACGCAGTATTTT.

This chain joins TRBV7-2 and TRBJ1-5, with 9 bases lining up with TRBD1. The V segment lost 5 bases and the J segment 4 bases; nucleotides outside the gene matches: 3. The length of the CDR3 is 14 residues. Germline V CDR1 and CDR2: SGHTA, FQGNSA. CDR3 in DNA: TGTGCCAGCAGCCGGGACAGGGCAAATCAGCCCCAGCATTTT. Translated: CASSRDRANQPQHF. Together with reference TRBV7-2 and TRBJ1-5, the CDR3 gives the full variable domain: GAGVSQSPSNKVTEKGKDVELRCDPISGHTALYWYRQSLGQGLEFLIYFQGNSAPDKSGLPSDRFSAERTGGSVSTLTIQRTQQEDSAVYLCASSRDRANQPQHFGDGTRLSIL.

This sequence joins TRBV5-6 and TRBJ2-7; no definite D call. Trimming pared 1 base from V and 3 bases from J, leaving 17 bases between. The CDR3 extends over 16 amino acids. Per the germline V gene, CDR1 is SGHDT and CDR2 is YYEEEE. DNA for the CDR3: TGTGCCAGCAGCTTGATGGGGTCACAAAGGGTCTACGAGCAGTACTTC. Translating it yields CASSLMGSQRVYEQYF.

V is TRBV29-1 and J is TRBJ1-4, with D perhaps TRBD1 (6 bases). Germline V gene data show CDR1 as SQVTM and CDR2 as ANQGSEA. This CDR3 contains 12 residues. V lost 4 bases, J lost 10 bases, and 13 bases lay in between. CDR3 DNA sequence: TGCAGCGTTGCGGGGGCAGGAGGAAAACTGTTTTTT. Translation: CSVAGAGGKLFF.